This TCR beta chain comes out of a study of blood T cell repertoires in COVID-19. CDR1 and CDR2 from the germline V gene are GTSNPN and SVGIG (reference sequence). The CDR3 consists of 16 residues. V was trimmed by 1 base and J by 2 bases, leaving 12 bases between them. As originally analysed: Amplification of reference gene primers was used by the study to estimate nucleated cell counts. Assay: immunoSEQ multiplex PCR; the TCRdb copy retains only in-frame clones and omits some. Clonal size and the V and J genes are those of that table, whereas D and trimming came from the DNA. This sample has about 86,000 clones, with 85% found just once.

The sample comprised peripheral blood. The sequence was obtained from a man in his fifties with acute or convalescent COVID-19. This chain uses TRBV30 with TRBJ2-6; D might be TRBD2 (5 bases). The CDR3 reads CAWSEGVRAGANVLTF. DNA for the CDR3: TGTGCCTGGAGTGAGGGTGTGAGGGCTGGGGCCAACGTCCTGACTTTC. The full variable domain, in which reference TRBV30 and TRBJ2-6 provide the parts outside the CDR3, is SQTIHQWPATLVQPVGSPLSLECTVEGTSNPNLYWYRQAAGRGLQLLFYSVGIGQISSEVPQNLSASRPQDRQFILSSKKLLLSDSGFYLCAWSEGVRAGANVLTFGAGSRLTVL.